A selection of T cell receptor beta chains follows, all from one sample in a study of CD8+CD57+ T cells in acquired aplastic anemia. MiXCR, applied by TCRdb to the reads, yields one record per CDR3 protein. This sample yields over 200,000 distinct CDR3 sequences, of which approximately 60% are seen a single time; less than 30% belongs to the top ten. The sequenced sample consisted of sorted CD4+, CD8+, or CD8+CD57+ T cells (not recorded which) from PBMCs. Receptors were obtained from a human donor in good health. CDR3s include the opening cysteine and the closing phenylalanine or tryptophan. A D gene is named only where the DNA matches it firmly. Rows may omit the clone size; those that give it use once, few, many or a size class.

V gene,J gene,D gene,clone size,CDR3 DNA,CDR3 protein
TRBV7-8,TRBJ1-4,NA,NA,TGTGCCAGCAGCCCAGGGGAAGGAGGGGGTGAAAAACTGTTTTTT,CASSPGEGGGEKLFF
TRBV2,TRBJ1-6,NA,NA,TGTGCCAGCAGGTCGACAGACTCCTATAATTCACCCCTCCACTTT,CASRSTDSYNSPLHF
TRBV7-9,TRBJ1-3,TRBD1,few,TGTGCCAGCAGCTTATTACTGGGACAGGACAGAAACACCATATATTTT,CASSLLLGQDRNTIYF
TRBV7-9,TRBJ2-7,NA,NA,TGTGCCAGCAGCTTTGGGGACACTCAACGCTCCTACGAGCAGTACTTC,CASSFGDTQRSYEQYF
TRBV9,TRBJ1-1,NA,NA,TGTGCCAGCAGCGTAGAGGCAGGGGACACTGAAGCTTTCTTT,CASSVEAGDTEAFF
TRBV5-5,TRBJ1-6,NA,NA,TGCGCCAGCAGCTTGGCCGACCCAGGGGCGGAGGCGTCACCCCTCCACTTT,CASSLADPGAEASPLHF
TRBV5-5,TRBJ2-5,TRBD2,many,TGTGCCAGCAGCGATGGGACTAGCGGGATCCCCGACAAAGAGACCCAGTACTTC,CASSDGTSGIPDKETQYF
TRBV6-5,TRBJ2-7,NA,NA,TGTGCCAGCAGTTACTCGGGACTCGAAGGCTACGAGCAGTACTTC,CASSYSGLEGYEQYF
TRBV5-8,TRBJ2-7,NA,many,TGTGCCAGCAGCTCGCCCGGGACCGGATACGAGCAGTACTTC,CASSSPGTGYEQYF
TRBV27,TRBJ2-7,TRBD1,many,TGTGCCAGCAGCATACAGGGGGTCCTAAGCGAGCAGTACTTC,CASSIQGVLSEQYF
TRBV7-6,TRBJ2-3,TRBD2,NA,TGTGCCAGCAGCCCACTAGCGGATCATAGCACAGGTACGCAGTATTTT,CASSPLADHSTGTQYF
TRBV7-9,TRBJ2-1,TRBD2,NA,TGTGCCAGCAGCTTCGCAATAAGCGGGAGGAGTGAGCAGTTCTTC,CASSFAISGRSEQFF
TRBV29-1,TRBJ1-1,NA,NA,TGCAGCGTTGAAGATCGCATGGACGTCGTGGGAACTGAAGCTTTCTTT,CSVEDRMDVVGTEAFF
TRBV3-1,TRBJ2-7,NA,NA,TGTGCCAGCAGCCAGTGGGACTACGAGCAGTACTTC,CASSQWDYEQYF
TRBV20-1,TRBJ2-7,TRBD1,NA,TGCAGTGCCCCTGGGGGGGGGGGACAGGGGCACTCCTACGAGCAGTACTTC,CSAPGGGGQGHSYEQYF
TRBV7-3,TRBJ2-6,NA,few,TGTGCCAGCAGCTTCGGAGGGGGAAGGGCTCGGGCCAACGTCCTGACTTTC,CASSFGGGRARANVLTF
TRBV4-3,TRBJ2-6,NA,many,TGCGCCAGCAGCCAAGATGGAAGTTCGGGGGCCAACGTCCTGACTTTC,CASSQDGSSGANVLTF
TRBV9,TRBJ1-4,NA,NA,TGTGCCAGCAGCCAAGGGGGGGTGGAAAAACTGTTTTTT,CASSQGGVEKLFF
TRBV7-9,TRBJ1-4,TRBD1,once,TGTGCCAGCAGCCCATATTTGGGACAGGGGAATGAAAAACTGTTTTTT,CASSPYLGQGNEKLFF
TRBV20-1,TRBJ1-2,TRBD1,few,TGCAGTGCGGTTCGACAGGGGGCGCATGGCTACACCTTC,CSAVRQGAHGYTF
TRBV10-3,TRBJ2-7,NA,NA,TGTGCCATCAGCCCCTTGCGGATCCCCGGGTACCACGAGCAGTACTTC,CAISPLRIPGYHEQYF
TRBV27,TRBJ2-3,NA,many,TGTGCCAGCAGGGTCGGGAGTCCTAGCACAGATACGCAGTATTTT,CASRVGSPSTDTQYF
TRBV20-1,TRBJ1-6,TRBD1,NA,TGCAGTGCTAGAGATAGGGGACAGCAGTTCCCCCTCCACTTT,CSARDRGQQFPLHF
TRBV7-3,TRBJ2-3,NA,NA,TGTGCCAGCAGCGCGACCGGGGGGCAAAGAGATACGCAGTATTTT,CASSATGGQRDTQYF
TRBV24-1,TRBJ2-2,TRBD2,NA,TGTGCCACCAGTGATCCTTCGACTAGCGGGGCCTACACCGGGGAGCTGTTTTTT,CATSDPSTSGAYTGELFF
TRBV9,TRBJ2-7,NA,NA,TGTGCCAGCAGCCAAGCTGCGGACGGGTCCTACGAGCAGTACTTC,CASSQAADGSYEQYF
TRBV2,TRBJ2-3,TRBD1,NA,TGTGCCAGCAGCCGTTATAGTGGGACAGGGGAGTGGACAGATACGCAGTATTTT,CASSRYSGTGEWTDTQYF
TRBV7-2,TRBJ2-3,NA,once,TGTGCCAGCAGCCCCCTAGCAGATACGCAGTATTTT,CASSPLADTQYF
TRBV7-6,TRBJ2-7,NA,medium-sized,TGTGCCAGCAGCCCCGGGGTGGGAGAGCAGTACTTC,CASSPGVGEQYF
TRBV20-1,TRBJ1-1,TRBD1,NA,TGCAGTGCTGGTATAACAGGGGGTTACACTGAAGCTTTCTTT,CSAGITGGYTEAFF
TRBV12-3/TRBV12-4,TRBJ1-1,NA,NA,TGTGCCAGCGGTCAGTCCTCGGTCACTGAAGCTTTCTTT,CASGQSSVTEAFF
TRBV4-2,TRBJ2-2,NA,many,TGTGCCAGCAGCCAAGTTCCGGAGGTCATCACCGGGGAGCTGTTTTTT,CASSQVPEVITGELFF
TRBV7-9,TRBJ2-1,NA,NA,TGTGCCAGCAGCCCCTCCGCGGGAACTCCCAATGAGCAGTTCTTC,CASSPSAGTPNEQFF
TRBV24-1,TRBJ1-1,TRBD1,NA,TGTGCCACCATTGGACCACAGGGGGATGCTTTCTTT,CATIGPQGDAFF
TRBV20-1,TRBJ2-7,NA,NA,TGCAGCTCCTGGGAAAGGTCTAGCTCCTACGAGCAGTACTTC,CSSWERSSSYEQYF
TRBV7-9,TRBJ1-1,NA,NA,TGTGCCAGCAGAAATCTAGCGGGAGAACGCTATGAAGCTTTCTTT,CASRNLAGERYEAFF
TRBV19,TRBJ2-1,NA,NA,TGTGCCATTAGTATTGGAGGAAGCTACTACAATGAGCAGTTCTTC,CAISIGGSYYNEQFF
TRBV19,TRBJ2-2,NA,few,TGTGCCAGTAGCCTTATGGCTGGAAACACCGGGGAGCTGTTTTTT,CASSLMAGNTGELFF
TRBV10-2,TRBJ2-1,NA,NA,TGCGCCAGCAGTGAGGTCGATGAGCAGTTCTTC,CASSEVDEQFF
TRBV7-2,TRBJ2-1,TRBD1,once,TGTGCCAGCAGCTTAGGACAGGGGAATATGCAGTTCTTC,CASSLGQGNMQFF
TRBV6-4,TRBJ2-3,NA,many,TGTGCCAGCAGTGACTCGATCACAGATACGCAGTATTTT,CASSDSITDTQYF
TRBV20-1,TRBJ2-3,NA,NA,TGCAGTGCTATGTGGCCTGGTTATAGGGTGACAGATACGCAGTATTTT,CSAMWPGYRVTDTQYF
TRBV7-9,TRBJ1-1,TRBD1,NA,TGTGCCAGCTGTTACGGGACAGGGGGTGGGAACACTGAAGCTTTCTTT,CASCYGTGGGNTEAFF
TRBV7-3,TRBJ1-2,TRBD1,NA,TGTGCCAGCAGCTCGCCGGGACAGGGGTTCTATGGCTACACCTTC,CASSSPGQGFYGYTF
TRBV7-8,TRBJ2-7,TRBD2,NA,TGTGCCAGCAGCCGCCTTTCGGGACTAGGCGACGAGCAGTACTTC,CASSRLSGLGDEQYF
TRBV19,TRBJ1-1,TRBD1,many,TGTGCCAGTAGTATCCAGGGGGGTGTTGCTGAAGCTTTCTTT,CASSIQGGVAEAFF
TRBV2,TRBJ1-6,TRBD1,NA,TGTGCCAGCAAAGACAGGGGGCTGACCTATAATTCACCCCTCCACTTT,CASKDRGLTYNSPLHF
TRBV20-1,TRBJ2-1,TRBD2,NA,TGCAGTGTGCTAGCGGGAGACTACAATGAGCAGTTCTTC,CSVLAGDYNEQFF
TRBV24-1,TRBJ2-2,TRBD2,NA,TGTGCCACCAGTGTGGCTAGCGGGATAGGCGCCGGGGAGCTGTTTTTT,CATSVASGIGAGELFF
TRBV27,TRBJ2-1,NA,few,TGTGCCAGCAACTGGGTGGCTAGCACGAACAATGAGCAGTTCTTC,CASNWVASTNNEQFF
TRBV2,TRBJ1-1,NA,few,TGTGCCAGCAGTGAAGTTCCGCAGGGGATGAACACTGAAGCTTTCTTT,CASSEVPQGMNTEAFF
TRBV13,TRBJ1-2,TRBD1,once,TGTGCCAGCAGTCCAGGGGGGGAGGGTGGCTACACCTTC,CASSPGGEGGYTF
TRBV20-1,TRBJ1-1,NA,NA,TGCAGTGCTCGGCGAGGGGATTCGAACACTGAAGCTTTCTTT,CSARRGDSNTEAFF
TRBV19,TRBJ1-1,TRBD1,NA,TGTGCCAGCTCACCGGGACAGAAAGTTGAAGCTTTCTTT,CASSPGQKVEAFF
TRBV11-2,TRBJ1-6,TRBD1,NA,TGTGCCAGCACTTCGGTGTCGGGACAGATTAATTCACCCCTCCACTTT,CASTSVSGQINSPLHF
TRBV7-2,TRBJ2-7,NA,NA,TGTGCCAGCAGCTTAGGTCCCAGAACCTACGAGCAGTACTTC,CASSLGPRTYEQYF
TRBV13,TRBJ2-5,NA,NA,TGTGCCAGCAGCTCAGCAGAGACCCAGTACTTC,CASSSAETQYF
TRBV20-1,TRBJ2-7,TRBD1,NA,TGCAGTGCTAGGGAAGACAGGGAACCCTCCTACGAGCAGTACTTC,CSAREDREPSYEQYF